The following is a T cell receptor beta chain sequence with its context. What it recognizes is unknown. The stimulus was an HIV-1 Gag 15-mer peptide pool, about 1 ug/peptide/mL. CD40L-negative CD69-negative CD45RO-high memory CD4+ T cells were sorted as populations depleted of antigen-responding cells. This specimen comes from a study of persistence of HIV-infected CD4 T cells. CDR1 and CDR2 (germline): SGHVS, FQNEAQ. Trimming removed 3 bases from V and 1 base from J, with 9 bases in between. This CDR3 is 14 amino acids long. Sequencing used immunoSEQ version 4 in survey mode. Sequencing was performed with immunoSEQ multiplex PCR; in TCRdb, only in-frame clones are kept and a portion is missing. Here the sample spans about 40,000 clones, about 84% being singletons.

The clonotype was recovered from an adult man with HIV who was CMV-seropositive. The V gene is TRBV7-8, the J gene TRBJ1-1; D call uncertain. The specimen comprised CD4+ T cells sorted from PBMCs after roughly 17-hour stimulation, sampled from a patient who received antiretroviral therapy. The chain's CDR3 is CASSLGGRNTEAFF. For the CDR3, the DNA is TGTGCCAGCAGCTTGGGTGGCAGGAACACTGAAGCTTTCTTT.